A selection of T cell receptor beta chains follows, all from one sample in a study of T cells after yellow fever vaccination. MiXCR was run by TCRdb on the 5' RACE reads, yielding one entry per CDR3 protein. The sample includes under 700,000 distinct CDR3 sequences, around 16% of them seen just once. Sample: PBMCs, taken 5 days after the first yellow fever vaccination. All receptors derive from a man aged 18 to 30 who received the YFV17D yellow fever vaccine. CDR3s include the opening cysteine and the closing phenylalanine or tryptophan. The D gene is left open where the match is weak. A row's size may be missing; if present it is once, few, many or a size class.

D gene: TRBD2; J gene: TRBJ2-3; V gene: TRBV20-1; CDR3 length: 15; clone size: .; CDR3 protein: CSALAGTSGASTQYF; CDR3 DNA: TGCAGTGCGCTTGCCGGGACTAGCGGGGCTAGCACGCAGTATTTT
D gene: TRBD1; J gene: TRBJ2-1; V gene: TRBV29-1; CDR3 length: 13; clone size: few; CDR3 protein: CSGDRGRRNEQFF; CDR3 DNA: TGCAGCGGGGACAGGGGGCGACGGAATGAGCAGTTCTTC
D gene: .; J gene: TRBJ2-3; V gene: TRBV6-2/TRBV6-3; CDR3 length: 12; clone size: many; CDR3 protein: CASSLEGNTQYF; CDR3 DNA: TGTGCCAGCAGTCTCGAGGGGAATACGCAGTATTTT
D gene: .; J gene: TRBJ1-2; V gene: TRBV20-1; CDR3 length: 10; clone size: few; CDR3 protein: CSAMPYGYTF; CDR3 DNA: TGCAGTGCTATGCCTTATGGCTACACCTTC
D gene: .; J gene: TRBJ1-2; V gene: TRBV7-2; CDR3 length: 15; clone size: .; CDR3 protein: CASSLVGWGARGYTF; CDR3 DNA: TGTGCCAGCAGCTTAGTTGGGTGGGGGGCGCGCGGCTACACCTTC
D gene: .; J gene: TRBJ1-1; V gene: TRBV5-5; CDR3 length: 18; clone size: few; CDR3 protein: CASSLASTGPFENTEAFF; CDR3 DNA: TGTGCCAGCAGCTTGGCGTCCACAGGGCCATTCGAGAACACTGAAGCTTTCTTT
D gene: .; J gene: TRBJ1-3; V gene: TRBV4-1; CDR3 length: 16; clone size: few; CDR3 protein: CASRSGGRGKVNTIYF; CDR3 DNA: TGCGCCAGCCGATCTGGAGGAAGGGGGAAGGTAAACACCATATATTTT
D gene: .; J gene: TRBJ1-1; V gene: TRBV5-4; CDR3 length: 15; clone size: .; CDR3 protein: CASSLGGRSYTEAFF; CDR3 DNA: TGTGCCAGCAGCTTGGGGGGCAGGTCCTACACTGAAGCTTTCTTT
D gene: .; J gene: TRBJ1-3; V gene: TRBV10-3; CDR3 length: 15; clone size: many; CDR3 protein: CAISAVTRHGNTIYF; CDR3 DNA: TGTGCCATCAGTGCGGTCACCCGCCATGGAAACACCATATATTTT
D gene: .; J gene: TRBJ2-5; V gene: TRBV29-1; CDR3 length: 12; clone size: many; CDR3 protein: CSATSPWETQYF; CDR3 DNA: TGCAGCGCCACGAGCCCCTGGGAGACCCAGTACTTC
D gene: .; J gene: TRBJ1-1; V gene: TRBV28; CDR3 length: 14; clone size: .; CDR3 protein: CASLNLPASTEAFF; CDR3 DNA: TGTGCCAGCCTAAACCTACCAGCAAGCACTGAAGCTTTCTTT
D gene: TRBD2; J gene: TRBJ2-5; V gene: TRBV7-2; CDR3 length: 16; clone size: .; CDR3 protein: CASSEIPSGVQETQYF; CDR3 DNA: TGTGCCAGCAGCGAAATACCTAGCGGGGTACAAGAGACCCAGTACTTC
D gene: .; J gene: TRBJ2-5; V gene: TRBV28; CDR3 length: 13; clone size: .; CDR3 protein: CASSPDPLQTQYF; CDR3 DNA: TGTGCCAGCAGCCCGGACCCTCTTCAGACCCAGTACTTC
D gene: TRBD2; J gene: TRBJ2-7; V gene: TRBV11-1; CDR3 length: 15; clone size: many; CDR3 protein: CASSFVAGGSYEQYF; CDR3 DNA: TGTGCCAGCAGCTTTGTAGCGGGGGGATCCTACGAGCAGTACTTC
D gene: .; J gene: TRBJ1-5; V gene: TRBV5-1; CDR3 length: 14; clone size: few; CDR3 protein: CASSTDGYNQPQHF; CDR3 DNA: TGCGCCAGCAGCACCGACGGTTACAATCAGCCCCAGCATTTT
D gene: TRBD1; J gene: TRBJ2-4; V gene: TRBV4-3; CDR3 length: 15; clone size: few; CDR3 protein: CASSPGTGSKNIQYF; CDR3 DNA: TGCGCCAGCAGCCCCGGGACAGGGTCAAAAAACATTCAGTACTTC
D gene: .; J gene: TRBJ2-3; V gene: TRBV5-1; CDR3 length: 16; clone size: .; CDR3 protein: CASSLFGQSSTDTQYF; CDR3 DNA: TGCGCCAGCAGCTTGTTCGGACAGTCTAGCACAGATACGCAGTATTTT